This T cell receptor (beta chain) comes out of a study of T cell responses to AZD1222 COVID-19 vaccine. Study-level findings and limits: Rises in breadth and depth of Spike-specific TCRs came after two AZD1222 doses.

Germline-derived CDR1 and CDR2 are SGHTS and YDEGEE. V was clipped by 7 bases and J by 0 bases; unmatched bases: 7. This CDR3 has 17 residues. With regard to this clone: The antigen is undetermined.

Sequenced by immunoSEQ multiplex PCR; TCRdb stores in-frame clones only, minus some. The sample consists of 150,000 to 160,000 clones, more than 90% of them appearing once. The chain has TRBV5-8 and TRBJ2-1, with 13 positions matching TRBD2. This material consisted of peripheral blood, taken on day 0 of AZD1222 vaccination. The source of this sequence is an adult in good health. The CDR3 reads CASPGLAGFSSYNEQFF. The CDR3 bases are TGTGCCAGCCCGGGACTAGCGGGGTTCAGCTCCTACAATGAGCAGTTCTTC.